Described below is a single TCR beta chain sequence and its context. The sample belongs to a study of control samples from healthy donors and cancer patients. Libraries were prepared by immunoSEQ multiplex PCR; TCRdb keeps only in-frame clonotypes and omits some of them. The table lists fewer than 200,000 clones, roughly 95% of them singletons. The J segment lost 3 bases and the V segment lost 0 bases, leaving 4 bases of the junction unmatched. The CDR3 sequence is 16 residues long. In germline, CDR1 is MNHEY, CDR2 SVGEGT. Sequencing used blood. The chain recombines TRBV6-2 or TRBV6-3 with TRBJ2-3; 9 bases are shared with TRBD2. This receptor was taken from a woman aged 30 to 39 in good health. CDR3 protein: CASSYSSLAGTDTQYF. CDR3 DNA: TGTGCCAGCAGTTACTCGAGTCTAGCGGGGACAGATACGCAGTATTTT.